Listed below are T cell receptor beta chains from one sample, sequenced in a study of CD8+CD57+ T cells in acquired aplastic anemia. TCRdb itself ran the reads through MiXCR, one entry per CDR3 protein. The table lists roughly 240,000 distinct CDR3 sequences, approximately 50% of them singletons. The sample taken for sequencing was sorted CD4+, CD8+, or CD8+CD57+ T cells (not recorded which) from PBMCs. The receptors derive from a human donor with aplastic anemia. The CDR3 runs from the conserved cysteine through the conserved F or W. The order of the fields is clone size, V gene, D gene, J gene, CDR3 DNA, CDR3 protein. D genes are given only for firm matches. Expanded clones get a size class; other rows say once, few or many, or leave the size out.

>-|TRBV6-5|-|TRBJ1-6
TGTGCCAGCAGTTCGCCCGGCCGGGTTTCACCCCTCCACTTT
CASSSPGRVSPLHF
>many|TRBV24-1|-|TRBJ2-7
TGTGCCACTAGTAGACGGACAGCCTACGAGCAGTACTTC
CATSRRTAYEQYF
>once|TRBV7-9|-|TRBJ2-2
TGTGCCAGCCGCTTGGGCGCCGGGGAGCTGTTTTTT
CASRLGAGELFF
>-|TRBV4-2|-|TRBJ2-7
TGTGCCAGCAGCCAAGGTACCGACGAGCAGTACTTC
CASSQGTDEQYF
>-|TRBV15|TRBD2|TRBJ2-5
TGTGCCGTAGCCAGCGTCTACGGGGGGGAGACCCAGTACTTC
CAVASVYGGETQYF
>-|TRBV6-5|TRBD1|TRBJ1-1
TGTGCCAGCAGTTACGACAGGGTAGACACTGAAGCTTTCTTT
CASSYDRVDTEAFF
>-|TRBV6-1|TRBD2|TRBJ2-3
TGTGCCAGCAGTGAACACGGGGGGGGGCCCCAAGATACGCAGTATTTT
CASSEHGGGPQDTQYF
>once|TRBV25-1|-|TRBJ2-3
TGTGCCAGCAAAGGAGGCAGCACAGATACGCAGTATTTT
CASKGGSTDTQYF
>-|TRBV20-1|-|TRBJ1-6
TGCAGTGCTAAACCCAGTGTAGCTAATCCACCCCTCCACTTT
CSAKPSVANPPLHF
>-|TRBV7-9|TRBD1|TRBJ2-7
TGTGCCAGCAGCTACGGGACAGCTCTTATAGAGCAGTACTTC
CASSYGTALIEQYF
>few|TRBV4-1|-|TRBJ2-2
TGCGCCAGCAGCCCTCAGAGGGGATTCGGTTTCGGGGAGCTGTTTTTT
CASSPQRGFGFGELFF
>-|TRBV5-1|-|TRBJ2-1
TGTGCCAGCAGCTCTGACTTGGAGCAGTTCTTC
CASSSDLEQFF
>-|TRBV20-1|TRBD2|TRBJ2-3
TGCAGTGCACCCGGACTAGCGGGAGTACGAGATACGCAGTATTTT
CSAPGLAGVRDTQYF
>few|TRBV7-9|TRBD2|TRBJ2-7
TGTGCCAGCGCTATGGGGGGGGGACCCCACGAGCAGTACTTC
CASAMGGGPHEQYF
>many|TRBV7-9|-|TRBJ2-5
TGTGCCAGCAGCTTAGTTCGCGGGTTCCAAGAGACCCAGTACTTC
CASSLVRGFQETQYF
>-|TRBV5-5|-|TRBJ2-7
TGTGCCAGCAGCTTGGGGACAACCGAGACCTACGAGCAGTACTTC
CASSLGTTETYEQYF
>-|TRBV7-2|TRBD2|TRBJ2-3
TGTGCCAGCAGCACCCGACTAGCGGGGGGGCCGGATACGCAGTATTTT
CASSTRLAGGPDTQYF
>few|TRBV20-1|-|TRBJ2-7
TGCAGTGCTAGATCGACAGAGCAGTACTTC
CSARSTEQYF
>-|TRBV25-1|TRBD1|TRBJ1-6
TGTGCCAGCAGTGAACCGGGACAGGGGGCAAATCGTTCACCCCTCCACTTT
CASSEPGQGANRSPLHF
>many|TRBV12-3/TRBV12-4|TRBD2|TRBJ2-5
TGTGCCAGCAGTGATTTGCCTCGGGGGGGCCCCGAGACCCAGTACTTC
CASSDLPRGGPETQYF
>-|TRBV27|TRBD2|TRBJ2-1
TGTGCCAGCAGTCCACCTAGCGGGGTGTACAATGAGCAGTTCTTC
CASSPPSGVYNEQFF
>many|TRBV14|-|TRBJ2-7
TGTGCCAGCAGCCAATTTGAGGGGTTTATCTACGAGCAGTACTTC
CASSQFEGFIYEQYF
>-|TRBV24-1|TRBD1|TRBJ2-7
TGTGCCACCAGTGGTTTGGGGACAGGGGGCGGTCAGTACTTT
CATSGLGTGGGQYF
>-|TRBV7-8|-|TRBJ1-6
TGTGCCAGCAGCTTAGAGGGGAACTCCTATAATTCACCCCTCCACTTT
CASSLEGNSYNSPLHF
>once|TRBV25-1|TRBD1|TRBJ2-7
TGTGCCAGCAGTCCGGGACAGTTCTACGAGCAGTACTTC
CASSPGQFYEQYF
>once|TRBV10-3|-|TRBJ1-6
TGTGCCATCGAATCCGGTTATAATTCACCCCTCCACTTT
CAIESGYNSPLHF
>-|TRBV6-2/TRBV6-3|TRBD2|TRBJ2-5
TGTGCCAGCCGTAATAGCGGGGGGCACCAAGAGACCCAGTACTTC
CASRNSGGHQETQYF
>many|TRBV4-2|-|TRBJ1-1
TGTGCCAGCAGCCAATTTGACAGGATGAACACTGAAGCTTTCTTT
CASSQFDRMNTEAFF
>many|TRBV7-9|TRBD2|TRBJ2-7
TGTGCCAGCACTAGCGGGGGGGGGGAGCAGTACTTC
CASTSGGGEQYF
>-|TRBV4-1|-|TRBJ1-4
TGCGCCAGCAGCCAAAGTTCAGGGGATAATGAAAAACTGTTTTTT
CASSQSSGDNEKLFF
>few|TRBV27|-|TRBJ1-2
TGTGCCAGCAGACCACAGCCGAGGGGCAACTATGGCTACACCTTC
CASRPQPRGNYGYTF
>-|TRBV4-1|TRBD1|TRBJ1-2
TGTGCCAGCAGCCAAGAGGGGGCGATTGGCTATGGCTACACCTTC
CASSQEGAIGYGYTF
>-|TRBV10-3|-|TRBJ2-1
TGTGCCATCAGTAATGCAGGCGTTCGTCTCTATGAGCAGTTCTTC
CAISNAGVRLYEQFF
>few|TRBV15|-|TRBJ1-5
TGTGCCTCCAGTCTCGGGGGAATCGGCAATCAGCCCCAGCATTTT
CASSLGGIGNQPQHF
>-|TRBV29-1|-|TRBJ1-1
TGCAGCGTTCCGGGACAGAACACTGAAGCTTTCTTT
CSVPGQNTEAFF
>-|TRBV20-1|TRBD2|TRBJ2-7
TGCAGTGCTAGAGACCCCTCGACTAGCGGGGGTTATGACGAGCAGTACTTC
CSARDPSTSGGYDEQYF
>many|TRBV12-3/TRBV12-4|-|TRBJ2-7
TGTGCCAGCAGCTCTGGCGCGGCCTACGAGCAGTACTTC
CASSSGAAYEQYF
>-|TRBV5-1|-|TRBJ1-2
TGCGCCAGCAGCTTTAGTCAGGGCGACTATGGCTACACCTTC
CASSFSQGDYGYTF
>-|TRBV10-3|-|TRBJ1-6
TGTGCCATCAGTGAGCTGGAGGGACGCTCACCCCTCCACTTT
CAISELEGRSPLHF
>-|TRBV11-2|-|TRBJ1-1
TGTGCCAGCAGCTTAGGATTGGGTGGAATATTGAACACTGAAGCTTTCTTT
CASSLGLGGILNTEAFF
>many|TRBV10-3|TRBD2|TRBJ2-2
TGTGCCATCAATAATCGCGGCGGGGGGCTCACCGGGGAGCTGTTTTTT
CAINNRGGGLTGELFF
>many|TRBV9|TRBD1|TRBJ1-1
TGTGCCAGCAGCGATGGCCTCCGGGACAGGGTCAGTCGAGCTTTCTTT
CASSDGLRDRVSRAFF
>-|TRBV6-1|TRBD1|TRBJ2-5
TGTGCCAGCAGTGATTCTTGGGGGCAGGGGGCGACCCAGTACTTC
CASSDSWGQGATQYF
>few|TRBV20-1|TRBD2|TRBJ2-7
TGCAGTGCTAGGACTAGCGGGAGGGCCCTCTACGAGCAGTACTTC
CSARTSGRALYEQYF
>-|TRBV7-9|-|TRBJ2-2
TGCGCCAGCAGCCAAGATAATGGGATGGGGAACACCGGGGAGCTGTTCTTT
CASSQDNGMGNTGELFF
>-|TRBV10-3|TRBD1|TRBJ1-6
TGTGCCATCAGTGAGTCCGCGGGACAGGCGGTAGGGTCACCCCTCCACTTT
CAISESAGQAVGSPLHF
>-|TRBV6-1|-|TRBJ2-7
TGTGCCAGCAGTGCTAGTCTCAGGGAGCCCTACGAGCAGTACTTC
CASSASLREPYEQYF
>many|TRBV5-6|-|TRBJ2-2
TGTGCCAGCAGCTTGTGGAGCGAGGCCCCACCCGGGGAGCTGTTTTTT
CASSLWSEAPPGELFF
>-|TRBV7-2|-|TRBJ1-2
TGTGCCAGCAGCACGCGGACGGGGAGGTATGGCTACACCTTC
CASSTRTGRYGYTF
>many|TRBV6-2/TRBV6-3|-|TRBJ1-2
TGTGCCAGCAGTTTGCAAGTCTCAGCTAACTATGGCTACACCTTC
CASSLQVSANYGYTF
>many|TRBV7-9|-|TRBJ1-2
TGTGCCAGCAGTCGAAAATGGGGGGCTGACTATGGCTACACCTTC
CASSRKWGADYGYTF
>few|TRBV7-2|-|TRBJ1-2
TGTGCCAGCAGCTTAGCCGGCCCTGGCTATGGCTACACCTTC
CASSLAGPGYGYTF